Below are 30 T cell receptor beta chains sequenced from a single sample in a study of blood T cell repertoires in COVID-19 (dated by TCRdb to 2018 to 2021). The library was generated by the immunoSEQ multiplex PCR assay. The table comes from immuneACCESS by way of TCRdb, which keeps in-frame sequences with V and J called. Part of the clones is missing from these tables; in studies checked, under half for an unresolved V gene and the rest for unknown reasons. In all, the sample holds roughly 400,000 clones, and just over 90% of those were seen once. Together, the top ten hold around 0.94% of the sample. Source material: PBMCs or T cells enriched from blood (not recorded which). The receptors derive from a woman in her forties who had been exposed to COVID-19.

The V call is TRBV4-3, the J call TRBJ2-1, with D possibly being TRBD2 (5 bases). From germline, CDR1 is LGHNA and CDR2 YSLEER. This CDR3 comprises 13 residues. Trimming removed 1 base from V and 10 bases from J, with 11 bases in between. This chain's CDR3 is CASSQVQREEQFF. CDR3 nucleotides: TGCGCCAGCAGCCAAGTTCAGAGGGAGGAGCAGTTCTTC.

CDR3 sequence (DNA): TGTGCTAGTGGTTTGGAGACCCTGACAGGGGGCCCAGTCCTCCTAGCCAAAAACATTCAGTACTTC. It codes for CASGLETLTGGPVLLAKNIQYF. The gene calls are TRBV12-5 and TRBJ2-4, with 10 bases aligning to TRBD1. V shed 1 base, J shed 0 bases, and the junction held 18 bases outside the gene matches. This CDR3 is 22 amino acids long. Looked up from germline, CDR1 is LGHNT and CDR2 is FRNRAP.

V usage is TRBV18 and J usage is TRBJ1-1, with 8 bases matching TRBD1. There are 16 residues in the CDR3. CDR1 and CDR2 (germline): KGHSH, LQKENI. Unmatched junction bases numbered 9, after V lost 2 bases and J lost 4 bases. CDR3 amino acids: CASSPTAGGLSTEAFF. The CDR3 region has the DNA TGTGCCAGCTCACCAACGGCAGGGGGCCTCAGCACTGAAGCTTTCTTT.

This clone was seen a single time. This chain connects TRBV12-5 to TRBJ2-5, with a possible D match to TRBD1 (5 bases). CDR1 and CDR2 (germline): LGHNT, FRNRAP. This CDR3 is built from 14 residues. V was shortened by 4 bases and J by 4 bases, with 13 bases between the two germline ends. For the CDR3, the DNA is TGTGCTAGTGGTTCCGGCAGGGCCGGAGAGACCCAGTACTTC. It codes for CASGSGRAGETQYF.

The chain recombines TRBV7-9 with TRBJ1-5; the D gene is possibly TRBD1 (5 bases). Germline CDR1 and CDR2: SEHNR and FQNEAQ (reference sequence). This CDR3 comprises 14 residues. The V end lost 7 bases, the J end lost 7 bases, and 17 bases lay between the germline ends. CDR3 in DNA: TGTGCCAGCACCAGTACAGGTACGAGACAGCCCCAGCATTTT. Residues: CASTSTGTRQPQHF.

A word on this clone: A junction boundary mismatches the germline segment, possibly from a read error. This chain joins TRBV6-1 and TRBJ1-2, with 12 bases fitting TRBD1. This CDR3 region has 17 residues. Germline values: CDR1 MNHNS, CDR2 SASEGT. In DNA form, the CDR3 reads TGTGCCCGCAGTGGGGGGACAGGGGGCGAAAAGTTGGGGGGCTACACCTTC. Encoded protein: CARSGGTGGEKLGGYTF.

The chain has TRBV27 and TRBJ1-1; TRBD1 aligns across 8 bases. Germline CDR1 and CDR2: MNHEY and SMNVEV (reference sequence). Unmatched junction bases numbered 3, after V lost 0 bases and J lost 0 bases. The length of the CDR3 is 16 residues. CDR3 region: CASSLSRQGMNTEAFF. In DNA, the CDR3 is TGTGCCAGCAGTTTATCGCGACAGGGGATGAACACTGAAGCTTTCTTT.

The chain employs TRBV7-9 and TRBJ2-7; 7 nucleotides align to TRBD1. The CDR3 loop spans 15 amino acids. The V gene's germline CDR1 is SEHNR and CDR2 FQNEAQ (reference sequence). J lost 1 base, V lost 3 bases, and 6 bases had no gene match. Here the CDR3 reads CASSLTGSNSYEQYF. In nucleotides, the CDR3 is TGTGCCAGCAGCTTGACAGGGTCGAATTCCTACGAGCAGTACTTC.

This clone was detected only once. The genes are TRBV5-1 and TRBJ2-5; D call uncertain. V lost 2 bases, J lost 5 bases, and 7 bases lay in between. This CDR3 comprises 12 residues. CDR1 is SGHRS and CDR2 is YFSETQ in the germline V gene. The CDR3 reads CASSFPRETQYF. In DNA form, the CDR3 reads TGCGCCAGCAGCTTCCCTCGGGAGACCCAGTACTTC. Variable domain in full (rest from reference TRBV5-1 and TRBJ2-5): KAGVTQTPRYLIKTRGQQVTLSCSPISGHRSVSWYQQTPGQGLQFLFEYFSETQRNKGNFPGRFSGRQFSNSRSEMNVSTLELGDSALYLCASSFPRETQYFGPGTRLLVL.

The gene calls are TRBV5-1 and TRBJ1-3; 8 bases are shared with TRBD1. Germline V gene sequence: CDR1 SGHRS, CDR2 YFSETQ. Trimming took 4 bases from V and 3 from J; bases not matched to a gene: 6. The CDR3 covers 15 residues. The CDR3 nucleotides are TGCGCCAGCAGCCAAAACACAGGGGGTGGAAACACCATATATTTT. Translating it yields CASSQNTGGGNTIYF.

This clone has only one observation. Other DNA sequences of this sample code for an identical CDR3. The chain is built from TRBV19 and TRBJ1-5; D remains ambiguous. The CDR3 runs to 14 residues. Trimming stripped 2 bases from V and 1 base from J, with 6 bases between. The V gene's germline CDR1 is LNHDA and CDR2 SQIVND (reference sequence). This CDR3 reads CASSIRGSNQPQHF. The CDR3 DNA follows: TGTGCCAGTAGTATAAGAGGGAGCAATCAGCCCCAGCATTTT.

The rearrangement joins TRBV5-6 to TRBJ2-7; 7 positions agree with TRBD2. Germline-derived CDR1 and CDR2 are SGHDT and YYEEEE. There are 16 residues in the CDR3. V lost 1 base, J lost 6 bases, and 13 bases stayed unmatched. The CDR3 DNA is TGTGCCAGCAGCTTGAACTGGGGCGGGACTAAATTCGAGCAGTACTTC. It encodes CASSLNWGGTKFEQYF.

The genes are TRBV7-3 and TRBJ1-2, with 9 bases matching TRBD1. V shed 2 bases and J 5 bases; nucleotides not matched to a gene: 3. CDR3 length: 14 amino acids. In germline, CDR1 is SGHTA, CDR2 FQGTGA. In DNA form, the CDR3 reads TGTGCCAGCAGCTTAGTTGGGACAGGGTATGGCTACACCTTC. This codes for CASSLVGTGYGYTF.

The chain combines TRBV12-3 or TRBV12-4 with TRBJ2-3, with D possibly being TRBD2 (6 bases). V was clipped by 6 bases and J by 3 bases, with 10 bases between them. The CDR3 loop spans 13 amino acids. In DNA, the CDR3 is TGTGCCAGCAGGGTAGCGGCAACAGATACGCAGTATTTT. This codes for CASRVAATDTQYF.

The chain employs TRBV7-9 and TRBJ1-4; D is unresolved. The V end lost 3 bases, the J end lost 5 bases, and 10 bases lay between the germline ends. Germline V lookup: CDR1 SEHNR, CDR2 FQNEAQ (reference sequence). The CDR3 extends over 14 amino acids. CDR3 protein: CASSFNTGNEKLFF. The CDR3 DNA reads TGTGCCAGCAGCTTTAATACGGGAAATGAAAAACTGTTTTTT. Together with reference TRBV7-9 and TRBJ1-4, the CDR3 gives the full variable domain: DTGVSQNPRHKITKRGQNVTFRCDPISEHNRLYWYRQTLGQGPEFLTYFQNEAQLEKSRLLSDRFSAERPKGSFSTLEIQRTEQGDSAMYLCASSFNTGNEKLFFGSGTQLSVL.

This chain links TRBV7-2 with TRBJ1-4; D is unresolved. CDR1 is SGHTA and CDR2 is FQGNSA in the germline V gene. The CDR3 has 14 residues. The V end lost 0 bases, the J end lost 0 bases, and 2 bases lay between the germline ends. The CDR3 sequence: CASSLASTNEKLFF. CDR3 nucleotides: TGTGCCAGCAGCTTAGCCTCAACTAATGAAAAACTGTTTTTT.

V and J are TRBV3-1 (or the pseudogene TRBV3-2) and TRBJ2-1, with TRBD2 identical over 14 bases. The CDR3 is 15 residues long. Germline V gene sequence: CDR1 LGHDT, CDR2 YNNKEL (reference sequence). V lost 7 bases to trimming and J lost 8 bases; unmatched junction nucleotides: 7. The CDR3 here is CASTTGLAGGDEQFF. DNA for the CDR3: TGTGCCAGCACAACAGGACTAGCGGGAGGCGATGAGCAGTTCTTC.

The chain carries TRBV7-2 and TRBJ1-1, with unresolved D. CDR1 is SGHTA, CDR2 FQGNSA, per germline. Trimming took off 8 bases at V and 0 bases at J, with 13 bases between the two ends. This CDR3 is 14 amino acids long. The CDR3 is CASAGLLLNTEAFF. The CDR3 coding sequence is TGTGCCAGCGCCGGTCTCCTGTTGAACACTGAAGCTTTCTTT.

This clone has just a few counts. This chain uses TRBV6-1 with TRBJ2-1, with D perhaps matching TRBD1 (5 bases). CDR3 length: 11 residues. CDR1 and CDR2 (germline): MNHNS, SASEGT. V lost 2 bases to trimming and J lost 9 bases, with 5 bases between them. The CDR3 DNA reads TGTGCCAGCAGTGAAAGGGGTGAGCAGTTCTTC. Translated, it gives CASSERGEQFF.

The chain links TRBV9 to TRBJ1-3; TRBD1 is a possible D gene (5 bases). Germline V gene lookup returns CDR1 SGDLS and CDR2 YYNGEE. The CDR3 is 17 residues long. Trimming left V 4 bases short and J 0 bases short, with 17 bases between. The CDR3 nucleotides are TGTGCCAGCAGCCCCCTAGGGACTGCTAGCTCTGGAAACACCATATATTTT. This sequence encodes CASSPLGTASSGNTIYF.

The CDR3 DNA is TGTGCCAGTAGCCCCAGTCTTCACTCTGGAAACACCATATATTTT. Translation: CASSPSLHSGNTIYF. The V gene is TRBV19, the J gene TRBJ1-3; D call uncertain. V shed 6 bases and J shed 0 bases, with 12 bases lying between them. Germline CDR1 and CDR2: LNHDA and SQIVND (reference sequence). This CDR3 contains 15 residues.

This chain uses TRBV5-1 with TRBJ1-2; tentatively, D is TRBD1 (5 bases). Germline V CDR1 and CDR2: SGHRS, YFSETQ. This CDR3 is 13 amino acids long. V was pared by 9 bases and J by 5 bases, with 17 bases between. The CDR3 DNA is TGCGCCACCCCGGACCCCGGGGGGTATGGCTACACCTTC. It yields the protein CATPDPGGYGYTF. Filled out from reference TRBV5-1 and TRBJ1-2, the complete variable domain reads KAGVTQTPRYLIKTRGQQVTLSCSPISGHRSVSWYQQTPGQGLQFLFEYFSETQRNKGNFPGRFSGRQFSNSRSEMNVSTLELGDSALYLCATPDPGGYGYTFGSGTRLTVV.

CDR3 amino acids: CSSQGASSNLYGYTF. The CDR3 bases are TGCAGCTCACAGGGGGCAAGCAGTAATCTCTATGGCTACACCTTC. The chain is built from TRBV29-1 and TRBJ1-2, with 9 bases that match TRBD1. The junction had 14 bases not matched to a gene; V was cut back by 8 bases and J by 4 bases. Germline-derived CDR1 and CDR2 are SQVTM and ANQGSEA. CDR3 length: 15 residues.

This clone was observed a single time. The J gene is TRBJ1-4, the V gene TRBV4-2; 11 bases fit TRBD1. After removal of 0 bases from V and 3 bases from J, the junction contained 3 bases not matched to a gene. The CDR3 contains 17 residues. Germline assignment: CDR1 LGHNA and CDR2 YNFKEQ. The CDR3 nucleotides read TGTGCCAGCAGCCAAGATGGACAGGGGGCCGCTAATGAAAAACTGTTTTTT. The encoded protein is CASSQDGQGAANEKLFF.

The chain has TRBV27 and TRBJ2-2, with 9 nucleotides matching TRBD1. Germline lookup yields CDR1 MNHEY and CDR2 SMNVEV (reference sequence). The CDR3 extends over 15 amino acids. Trimming removed 6 bases from V and 6 bases from J; junction bases left unmatched: 8. CDR3 sequence (DNA): TGTGCCAGCAGGGCCGGGACAGGGTTTTCCGGGGAGCTGTTTTTT. This codes for CASRAGTGFSGELFF.

Notes on this clone: Other nucleotide sequences in the sample specify the same CDR3. This chain links TRBV9 with TRBJ2-2; D uncertain. The CDR3 has 13 amino acids. CDR1 and CDR2 (germline): SGDLS, YYNGEE. Trimming took 0 bases from V and 5 from J, leaving 5 bases between them. CDR3 sequence: CASSVGSTGELFF. The CDR3 DNA is TGTGCCAGCAGCGTAGGTAGTACCGGGGAGCTGTTTTTT.

Concerning this clone itself: This sample also contains other DNA sequences that code for the same CDR3. V gene TRBV7-2 combines with J gene TRBJ1-1; possibly TRBD1 for D (6 bases). Trimming removed 5 bases at V and 2 bases at J, with 9 bases between. CDR1 is SGHTA and CDR2 is FQGNSA in the germline V gene. This CDR3 comprises 13 residues. This CDR3 is CASSRGQNTEAFF. CDR3 nucleotides: TGTGCCAGCAGCAGGGGACAAAACACTGAAGCTTTCTTT.

The genes are TRBV21-1 and TRBJ1-2; the table's D gene call, TRBD1, was not cross checked with the DNA. TRBV21-1 has pseudogene status. There are 16 residues in the CDR3. This CDR3 is CASRSGGTGINYGYTF. Written as DNA, the CDR3 is TGTGCCAGCAGAAGCGGCGGGACAGGGATAAACTATGGCTACACCTTC.

The chain recombines TRBV3-1 (or the pseudogene TRBV3-2) with TRBJ1-4; D call uncertain. The germline gives CDR1 LGHDT, CDR2 YNNKEL (reference sequence). Trimming shortened V by 5 bases and J by 0 bases, and 10 bases separated the two germline ends. This CDR3 has 15 amino acids. CDR3 DNA: TGTGCCAGCAGCTTTGGAACAGCAACTAATGAAAAACTGTTTTTT. Its protein product is CASSFGTATNEKLFF.

This chain uses TRBV2 with TRBJ2-7, with 11 nucleotides matching TRBD1. CDR1 is SNHLY, CDR2 FYNNEI, per germline. Unmatched junction bases numbered 4, after V lost 4 bases and J lost 2 bases. The CDR3 is 15 amino acids. DNA for the CDR3: TGTGCCAGCAGTGCCCGGGACAGGGGGACCTACGAGCAGTACTTC. Residues: CASSARDRGTYEQYF.